This T cell receptor (beta chain) was captured in a study of cytomegalovirus exposure and HLA in healthy donors. Study-level background: Early release data held some 79 million unique TCRs from HLA-typed donors. In terms of ancestry, the Caucasian-associated cluster contained 75% to 85% of the 350 to 450 genotyped donors.

This CDR3 region has 16 residues. Overall study results and limits: Most observed TCR sequences were rare, whereas some public TCRs were detected in many donors.

The PCR was carried out with 60 Vbeta primers and 13 Jbeta primers. Libraries were prepared by immunoSEQ multiplex PCR; TCRdb keeps only in-frame clonotypes and omits some of them. The repertoire consists of about 140,000 clones, with around 85% occurring once and the leading ten covering around 10%. With regard to this clone: Its antigen remains unknown.

The sequenced material came from PBMCs. The clonotype originates from a woman in her 50s in good health and CMV-seropositive. V gene TRBV1 combines with J gene TRBJ2-5; TRBD2 is the table's D call, not checked against the DNA. TRBV1 is deemed a pseudogene. CDR3 sequence (DNA): TGCACCAGCAGCCAAGGACTAGCGGGGGGACAAGAGACCCAGTACTTC. Amino acids: CTSSQGLAGGQETQYF.